One T cell receptor beta chain is described in this entry. The antigen remains undetermined. The table came from immunoSEQ multiplex PCR; TCRdb's copy has only in-frame clones and leaves some out. This sample has under 150,000 clones; 94% occur once, and the top ten carry more than 3%. This sample is drawn from a study of brain T cells in children with intractable seizures. Study results and caveats: Clones missing pre-surgery may reflect undersampling of that blood sample. HCMV serostatus was not known, and viral specificity came from CDR3 similarity only.

The sequenced cases were selected for having the highest brain T cell transcript signatures. At least one anti-epileptic drug was given before surgery. Specimen: peripheral blood, collected at surgery. This sequence originates from a boy under two years old with hemimegalencephaly and intractable seizures.

CDR3 loop: CASSLAALDTQYF. The CDR3 bases are TGCGCCAGCAGCTTGGCCGCGTTGGATACGCAGTATTTT. The chain joins TRBV5-1 to TRBJ2-3; D uncertain. The V and J ends lost 0 bases and 6 bases respectively, with 8 bases between them. This CDR3 has 13 amino acids. Per germline, CDR1 SGHRS and CDR2 YFSETQ.